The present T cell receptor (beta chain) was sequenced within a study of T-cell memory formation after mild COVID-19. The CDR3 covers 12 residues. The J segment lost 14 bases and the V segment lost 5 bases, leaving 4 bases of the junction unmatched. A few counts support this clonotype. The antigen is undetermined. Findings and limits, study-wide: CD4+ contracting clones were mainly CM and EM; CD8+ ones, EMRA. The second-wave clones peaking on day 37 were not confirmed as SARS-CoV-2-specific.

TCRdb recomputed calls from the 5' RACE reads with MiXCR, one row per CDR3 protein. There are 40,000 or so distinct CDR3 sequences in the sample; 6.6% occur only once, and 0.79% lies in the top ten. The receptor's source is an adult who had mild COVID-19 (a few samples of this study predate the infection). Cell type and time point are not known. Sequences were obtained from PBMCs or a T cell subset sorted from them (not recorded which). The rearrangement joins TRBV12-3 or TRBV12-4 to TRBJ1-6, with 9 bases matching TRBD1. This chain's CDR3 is CASSMTGGALHF. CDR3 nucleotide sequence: TGTGCCAGCAGTATGACAGGGGGTGCCCTCCACTTT.